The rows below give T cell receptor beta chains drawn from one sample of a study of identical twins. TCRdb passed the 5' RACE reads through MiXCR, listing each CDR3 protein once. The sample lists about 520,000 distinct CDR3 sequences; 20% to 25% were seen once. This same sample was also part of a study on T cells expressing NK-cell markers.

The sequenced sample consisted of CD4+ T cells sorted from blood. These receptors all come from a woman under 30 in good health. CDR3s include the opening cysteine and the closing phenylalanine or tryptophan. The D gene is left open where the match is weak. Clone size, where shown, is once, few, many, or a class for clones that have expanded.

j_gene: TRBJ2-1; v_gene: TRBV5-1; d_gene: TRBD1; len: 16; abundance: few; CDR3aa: CASSLAPAGGYNEQFF; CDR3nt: TGCGCCAGCAGCTTGGCCCCCGCAGGGGGCTACAATGAGCAGTTCTTC
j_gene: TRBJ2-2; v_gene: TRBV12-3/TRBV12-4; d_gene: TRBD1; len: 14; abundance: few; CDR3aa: CASKIQGLTGELFF; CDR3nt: TGTGCCAGTAAGATACAGGGGTTGACCGGGGAGCTGTTTTTT
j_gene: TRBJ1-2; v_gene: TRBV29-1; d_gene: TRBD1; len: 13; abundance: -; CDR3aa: CSVVTGVGYGYTF; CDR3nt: TGCAGCGTTGTGACAGGGGTGGGCTATGGCTACACCTTC
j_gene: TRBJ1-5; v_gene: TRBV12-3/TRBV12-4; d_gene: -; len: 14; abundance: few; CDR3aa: CASCKGGSNQPQHF; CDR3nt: TGTGCCAGCTGTAAAGGCGGGAGCAATCAGCCCCAGCATTTT
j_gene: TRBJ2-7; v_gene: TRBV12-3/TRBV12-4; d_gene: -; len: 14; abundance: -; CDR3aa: CASSSRVLDYEQYF; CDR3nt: TGTGCCAGCAGTTCGAGGGTCCTGGACTACGAGCAGTACTTC
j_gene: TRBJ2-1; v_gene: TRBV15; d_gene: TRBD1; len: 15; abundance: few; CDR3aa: CATSNRQGFGNEQFF; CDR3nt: TGTGCCACCAGCAACCGACAGGGTTTCGGCAATGAGCAGTTCTTC
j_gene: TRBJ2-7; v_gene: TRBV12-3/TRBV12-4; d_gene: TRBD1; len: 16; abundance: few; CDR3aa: CASSLSGTGGLYEQYF; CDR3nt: TGTGCCAGCAGCCTCTCCGGGACAGGGGGTTTGTACGAGCAGTACTTC
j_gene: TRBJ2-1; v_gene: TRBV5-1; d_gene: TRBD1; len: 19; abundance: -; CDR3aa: CASSLARGQGPVSYNEQFF; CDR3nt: TGCGCCAGCAGCTTGGCCCGAGGACAGGGACCGGTCTCCTACAATGAGCAGTTCTTC
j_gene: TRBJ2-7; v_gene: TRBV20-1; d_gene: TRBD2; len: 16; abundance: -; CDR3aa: CSAPTSGGARSYEQYF; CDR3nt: TGCAGTGCCCCTACTAGCGGGGGGGCGCGGTCCTACGAGCAGTACTTC
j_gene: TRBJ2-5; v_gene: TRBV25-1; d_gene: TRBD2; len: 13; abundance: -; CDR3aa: CASSRTSPETQYF; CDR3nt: TGTGCCAGCTCACGGACTAGCCCAGAGACCCAGTACTTC
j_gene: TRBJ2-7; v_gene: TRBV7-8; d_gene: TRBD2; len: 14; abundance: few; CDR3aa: CASGRGLAAYEQYF; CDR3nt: TGTGCCAGCGGTCGCGGACTAGCGGCCTACGAGCAGTACTTC
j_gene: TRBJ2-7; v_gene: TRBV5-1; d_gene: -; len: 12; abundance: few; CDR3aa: CASSLLGDEQYF; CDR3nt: TGCGCCAGCAGCTTGTTGGGGGACGAGCAGTACTTC
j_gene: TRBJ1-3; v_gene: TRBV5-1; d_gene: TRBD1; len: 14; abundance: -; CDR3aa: CASSETGTRNTIYF; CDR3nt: TGCGCCAGCAGCGAGACAGGGACACGAAACACCATATATTTT
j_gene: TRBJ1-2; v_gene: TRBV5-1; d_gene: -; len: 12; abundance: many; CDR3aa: CASSLDSYGYTF; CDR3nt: TGCGCCAGCAGCTTGGACAGCTATGGCTACACCTTC
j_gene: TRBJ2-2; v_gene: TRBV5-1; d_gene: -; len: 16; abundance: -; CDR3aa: CASSLGDLASTGELFF; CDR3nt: TGCGCCAGCAGCTTGGGGGACTTGGCTTCGACCGGGGAGCTGTTTTTT
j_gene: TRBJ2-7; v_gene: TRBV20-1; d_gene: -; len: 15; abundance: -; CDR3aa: CSARPGHLPPYEQYF; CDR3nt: TGCAGTGCTAGACCGGGCCATCTACCCCCCTACGAGCAGTACTTC
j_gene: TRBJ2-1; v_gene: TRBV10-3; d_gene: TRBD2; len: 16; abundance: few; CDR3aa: CAISDSASGSYNEQFF; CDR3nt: TGTGCCATCAGTGACTCCGCTAGCGGGAGTTACAATGAGCAGTTCTTC
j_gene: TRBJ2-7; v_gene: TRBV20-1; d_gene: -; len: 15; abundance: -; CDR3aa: CSARFTLGAGHEQYF; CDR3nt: TGCAGTGCTAGATTCACCCTAGGGGCGGGCCACGAGCAGTACTTC
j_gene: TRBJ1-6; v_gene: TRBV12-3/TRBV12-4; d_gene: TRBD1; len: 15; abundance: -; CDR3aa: CASSLRGQEGSPLHF; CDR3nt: TGTGCCAGCAGTTTACGGGGACAGGAGGGTTCACCCCTCCACTTT
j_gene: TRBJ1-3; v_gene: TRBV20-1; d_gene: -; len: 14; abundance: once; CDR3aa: CSARGGGSGNTIYF; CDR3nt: TGCAGTGCTAGAGGGGGAGGCTCTGGAAACACCATATATTTT
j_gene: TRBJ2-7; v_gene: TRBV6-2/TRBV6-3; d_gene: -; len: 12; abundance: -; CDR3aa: CASSDRFYEQYF; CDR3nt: TGTGCCAGCAGCGACAGATTTTACGAGCAGTACTTC
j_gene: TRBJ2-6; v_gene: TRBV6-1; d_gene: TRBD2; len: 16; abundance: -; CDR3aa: CASSIAGGSGANVLTF; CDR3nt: TGTGCCAGCAGTATAGCGGGGGGGTCTGGGGCCAACGTCCTGACTTTC
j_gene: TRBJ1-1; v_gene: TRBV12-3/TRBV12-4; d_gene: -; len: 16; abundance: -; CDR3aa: CASSLAVTRKNTEAFF; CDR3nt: TGTGCCAGCAGCTTAGCTGTAACCCGAAAGAACACTGAAGCTTTCTTT
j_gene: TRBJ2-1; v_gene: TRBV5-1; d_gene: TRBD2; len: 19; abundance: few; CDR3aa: CASSLAEASGRYSYNEQFF; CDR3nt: TGCGCCAGCAGCTTGGCCGAGGCTAGCGGTCGTTACTCCTACAATGAGCAGTTCTTC
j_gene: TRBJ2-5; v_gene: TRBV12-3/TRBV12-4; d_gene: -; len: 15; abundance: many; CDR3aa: CASTRTGRVQETQYF; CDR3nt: TGTGCCAGCACACGGACAGGGAGGGTCCAAGAGACCCAGTACTTC
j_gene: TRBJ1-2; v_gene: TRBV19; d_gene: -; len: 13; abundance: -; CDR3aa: CASDKRGIYGYTF; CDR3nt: TGTGCCAGTGACAAAAGGGGAATCTATGGCTACACCTTC
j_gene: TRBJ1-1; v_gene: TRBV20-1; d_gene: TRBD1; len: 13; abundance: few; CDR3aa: CSARETGDTEAFF; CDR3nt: TGCAGTGCTAGGGAGACAGGGGACACTGAAGCTTTCTTT
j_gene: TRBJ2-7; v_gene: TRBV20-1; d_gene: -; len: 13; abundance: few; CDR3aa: CSAYHGRAYEQYF; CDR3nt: TGCAGTGCTTACCATGGCAGAGCCTACGAGCAGTACTTC